This T cell receptor beta chain is drawn from a study of blood T cells in healthy people across ages (dated by TCRdb to the mid-2010s). Describing the broader study: In model experiments, roughly one uniquely barcoded TCR beta cDNA molecule per two T cells was captured by template switching. The study measured age-related changes in TCR beta repertoire diversity using deep sequencing normalized with unique cDNA molecular identifiers. The donors were divided into four age groups: young (average approximately 16 years), middle-aged (around 41), aged (under 70) and long-lived (roughly 86). To avoid experimental bias, donors of different ages were randomly spread across the sequencing lanes. Two additional independent replicas of 1 million unique cDNA reads from the same blood draw were analyzed for two donors (one aged 18 to 29 and one aged 80 or older).

Libraries were built with 5' RACE. Instrument used: Illumina HiSeq 2500. A second PCR of roughly 7 to 11 cycles was performed with a sample-barcoded 5' primer and a J-beta primer mix. Each TCR beta cDNA molecule received a unique molecular identifier from a template-switch 5' adaptor carrying 12 random nucleotides. At least 2.5 million CDR3-containing paired-end reads were obtained from each sample. The Mint cDNA synthesis kit, primed by a TRBC-specific oligonucleotide, was used to synthesize first-strand cDNA from all RNA. After uracil-DNA glycosylase treatment, a first 18-cycle PCR used universal primers M1SS and BC2_uni_R on all cDNA. The authors' analysis ran thus. Each sample was normalized by randomly selecting 1 million high-quality reads, each carrying a distinct molecular identifier. Reads with shared molecular identifiers were discarded instead of being binned into consensus sequences. MiTCR, with a Q25 quality threshold and the strictest error-elimination algorithm, was used for CDR3 identification, clonotype clustering and error correction. A nonparametric unseen species model with Euler transformation was used to estimate a lower bound on total TCR beta diversity. In-frame beta chains were kept once TCRdb had trimmed the public reads at Q25 with fastp and called clones with MiXCR. Rows are unified per CDR3 protein, each entry keeping the most common DNA and genes. TCRdb, rather than the study authors, made the V and J calls. The sample contains about 1 million distinct CDR3 sequences, 45% of them found a single time. The ten most abundant clones make up about 20% of the sample.

Systemically healthy Caucasian individuals from Russia, 39 in total and aged roughly 6 to 100 years, were included as donors. Approximately 9.7 milliliters of peripheral blood were drawn from each donor into EDTA-treated Vacutainer tubes. Ficoll-Paque density-gradient centrifugation was used to isolate PBMCs, with at least 6.5 million per sample. Total RNA, at least 6 micrograms per sample, was extracted from PBMCs with Trizol reagent. For every donor, an aliquot of PBMCs went through flow cytometry to measure the percentages of naive CD45RAhigh/CD27high T cells. This clonotype was seen just once. The clone's antigen remains unknown. No base quality values were provided; no much bigger clone lies one nucleotide off. The paper as a whole reports these results and caveats: There was a strong correlation between observed TCR beta diversity and the percentage of naive T cells measured by flow cytometry. The CMV infection status of donors was not known, potentially confounding age-related changes in expanded clonotypes. The long-lived group showed more naive CD4+ T cells, fewer expanded clones and increased TCR diversity than the aged group, suggesting age selection. Estimates of total diversity based on one million sequenced T cells were regarded as lower bounds and as underestimates. Conclusive comparison of naive and antigen-experienced compartments was prevented by the profiling of bulk unsorted PBMCs. Observed TCR beta diversity per million T cells fell roughly linearly with age, and a significant reduction was already apparent by age about 38.

The clonotype comes from a woman aged 55-75 years in good health. The specimen sequenced was blood.

The CDR3 protein is CATKSGASTDTQYF. The DNA is as follows: TGTGCCACCAAATCGGGTGCTAGCACAGATACGCAGTATTTT. Recombination joined TRBV24-1 with TRBJ2-3, with no confidently assigned D gene. V is clipped by 8 bases and J by 0 bases, and the sequence between their germline boundaries is 11 bases long. Counted from cysteine to phenylalanine, this CDR3 has 14 amino acids. Just CDR3 DNA is preserved here, 42 bases in frame from base 1. Looking up the germline V gene yields CDR1 KGHDR and CDR2 SFDVKD.